This entry lists 9 T cell receptor beta chains sequenced from one sample in a study of shared clonotypes between healthy human individuals. Measured with immunoSEQ multiplex PCR; TCRdb has only the in-frame clones, and not every one. The sample lists millions of clones; around 93% were seen once. As defined, naive CD8 cells were CD45RO-negative and positively selected for CCR7, with terminally differentiated effector memory CD45RA+ cells excluded. The material sequenced was naive CD8+ T cells from PBMCs. These receptors were collected from a young man in good health. Some clones in this sample may be carry-over from other donors' samples.

CDR3 sequence (DNA): TGTGCCTGCCCTCATCCGAACAGAAGATATAACTATGGCTACACCTTC. This gives the protein CACPHPNRRYNYGYTF. The rearrangement joins TRBV30 to TRBJ1-2; D is ambiguous. This CDR3 has 16 residues. Trimming removed 6 bases from V and 1 base from J, with 21 bases in between. From germline, CDR1 is GTSNPN and CDR2 SVGIG (reference sequence). Full variable domain (remainder filled in from reference TRBV30 and TRBJ1-2): SQTIHQWPATLVQPVGSPLSLECTVEGTSNPNLYWYRQAAGRGLQLLFYSVGIGQISSEVPQNLSASRPQDRQFILSSKKLLLSDSGFYLCACPHPNRRYNYGYTFGSGTRLTVV.

Details on this clone: The sample carries other DNA sequences with the same CDR3. This chain connects TRBV28 to TRBJ2-7; no clear D gene. This CDR3 contains 14 residues. CDR1 MDHEN and CDR2 SYDVKM come from the germline V gene. V lost 3 bases and J 0 bases, leaving 9 bases between the germline ends. The CDR3 DNA reads TGTGCCAGCAGTTTTTCAGGTTACTCCTACGAGCAGTACTTC. As protein: CASSFSGYSYEQYF.

V and J are TRBV7-9 and TRBJ2-7, with 13 bases lining up with TRBD2. CDR1 SEHNR and CDR2 FQNEAQ come from the germline V gene (reference sequence). With 5 bases clipped from V and 7 bases from J, the junction kept 11 bases outside the gene matches. This CDR3 is built from 16 residues. CDR3 DNA sequence: TGTGCCAGCAGCCAAGATAAACTAGCGGGAGGGAGGGAGCAGTACTTC. This translates into CASSQDKLAGGREQYF. Drawing the rest from reference TRBV7-9 and TRBJ2-7, the complete variable domain is DTGVSQNPRHKITKRGQNVTFRCDPISEHNRLYWYRQTLGQGPEFLTYFQNEAQLEKSRLLSDRFSAERPKGSFSTLEIQRTEQGDSAMYLCASSQDKLAGGREQYFGPGTRLTVT.

The chain links TRBV27 to TRBJ2-7; D ambiguous. Germline CDR1 reads MNHEY; CDR2 reads SMNVEV (reference sequence). The CDR3 has 13 residues. The V gene lost 5 bases and the J gene lost 6 bases, with 14 bases spanning the gap. CDR3 amino acids: CASSPRFRSEQYF. CDR3 coding DNA: TGTGCCAGCAGTCCTAGATTCCGGTCCGAGCAGTACTTC.

The chain carries TRBV9 and TRBJ2-3, with a possible D match to TRBD1 (6 bases). V was shortened by 0 bases and J by 4 bases, with 12 bases between the two germline ends. This CDR3 has 15 amino acids. CDR1 is SGDLS, CDR2 YYNGEE, per germline. DNA for the CDR3: TGTGCCAGCAGCGTAGAGAACAGGGCGGCAGATACGCAGTATTTT. It specifies CASSVENRAADTQYF.

In its sample, this clone was seen once. Additional DNA sequences in this sample encode the identical CDR3. The chain links TRBV6-5 to TRBJ1-1, with a weak D call TRBD1 (6 bases). Per the germline V gene, CDR1 is MNHEY and CDR2 is SVGAGI. V was trimmed by 2 bases and J by 0 bases, leaving 7 bases between them. The CDR3 length is 14 residues. The CDR3 spells CASSYRTVNTEAFF. CDR3 bases: TGTGCCAGCAGTTACCGGACAGTGAACACTGAAGCTTTCTTT.

In this sample, this clone turned up a few times. CDR3 nucleotides: TGTGCCAGCAGTTATGGAGGGGAGGACACTGAAGCTTTCTTT. It yields the protein CASSYGGEDTEAFF. V is TRBV6-5 and J is TRBJ1-1, with D possibly matching TRBD1 (5 bases). Trimming shortened V by 3 bases and J by 3 bases, and 11 bases separated the two germline ends. The CDR3 is 14 amino acids. The V gene's germline CDR1 is MNHEY and CDR2 SVGAGI.

The rearrangement uses TRBV27 and TRBJ2-7; D remains unclear. The V gene lost 6 bases and the J gene lost 2 bases, with 8 bases spanning the gap. From germline, CDR1 is MNHEY and CDR2 SMNVEV (reference sequence). The CDR3 has 12 amino acids. The CDR3 DNA follows: TGTGCCAGCAGAAACCCGCCCTACGAGCAGTACTTC. The encoded protein is CASRNPPYEQYF.

The rearrangement links TRBV19 to TRBJ2-7; 9 nucleotides line up with TRBD2. This CDR3 has 16 amino acids. CDR1 and CDR2 (germline): LNHDA, SQIVND (reference sequence). The V and J ends lost 9 bases and 7 bases, in that order; junction bases with no gene match: 19. The CDR3 DNA reads TGTGCCAGCACCACTCGACTAGCGGAGACGCTATATGAGCAGTACTTC. Its translation is CASTTRLAETLYEQYF.